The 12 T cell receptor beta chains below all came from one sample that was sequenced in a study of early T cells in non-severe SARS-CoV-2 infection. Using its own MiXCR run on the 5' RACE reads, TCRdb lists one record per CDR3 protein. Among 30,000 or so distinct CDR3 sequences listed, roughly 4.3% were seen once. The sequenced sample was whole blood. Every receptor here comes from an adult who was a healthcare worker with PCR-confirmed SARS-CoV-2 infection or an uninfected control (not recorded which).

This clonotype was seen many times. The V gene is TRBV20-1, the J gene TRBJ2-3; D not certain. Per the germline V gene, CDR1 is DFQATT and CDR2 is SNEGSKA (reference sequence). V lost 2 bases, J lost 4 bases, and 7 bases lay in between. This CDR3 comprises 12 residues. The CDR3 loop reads CSARTRPDTQYF. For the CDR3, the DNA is TGCAGTGCTAGAACGCGACCAGATACGCAGTATTTT.

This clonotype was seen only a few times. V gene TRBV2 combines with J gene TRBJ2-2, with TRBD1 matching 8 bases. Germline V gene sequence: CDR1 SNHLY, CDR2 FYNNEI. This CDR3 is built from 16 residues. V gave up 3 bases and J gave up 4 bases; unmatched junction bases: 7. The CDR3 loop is CASSDQGARGTGELFF. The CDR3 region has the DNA TGTGCCAGCAGTGACCAGGGGGCTAGAGGCACCGGGGAGCTGTTTTTT. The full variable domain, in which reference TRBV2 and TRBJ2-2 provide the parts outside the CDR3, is EPEVTQTPSHQVTQMGQEVILRCVPISNHLYFYWYRQILGQKVEFLVSFYNNEISEKSEIFDDQFSVERPDGSNFTLKIRSTKLEDSAMYFCASSDQGARGTGELFFGEGSRLTVL.

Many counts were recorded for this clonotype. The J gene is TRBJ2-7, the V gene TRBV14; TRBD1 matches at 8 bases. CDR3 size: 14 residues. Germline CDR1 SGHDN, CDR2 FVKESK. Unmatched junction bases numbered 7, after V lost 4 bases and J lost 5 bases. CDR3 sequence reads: CASSLAGGNDEQYF. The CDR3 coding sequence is TGTGCCAGCAGCCTGGCAGGGGGCAACGACGAGCAGTACTTC. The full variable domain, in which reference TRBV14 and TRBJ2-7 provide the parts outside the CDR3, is EAGVTQFPSHSVIEKGQTVTLRCDPISGHDNLYWYRRVMGKEIKFLLHFVKESKQDESGMPNNRFLAERTGGTYSTLKVQPAELEDSGVYFCASSLAGGNDEQYFGPGTRLTVT.

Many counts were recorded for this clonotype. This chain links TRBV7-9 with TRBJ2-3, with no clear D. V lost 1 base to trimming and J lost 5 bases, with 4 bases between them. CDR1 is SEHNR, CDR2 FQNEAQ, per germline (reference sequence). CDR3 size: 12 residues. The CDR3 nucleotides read TGTGCCAGCAGCTTAGTCGGAGATACGCAGTATTTT. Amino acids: CASSLVGDTQYF.

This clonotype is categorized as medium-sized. CDR3: CASSPRQGPSVEQYF. The CDR3 nucleotides are TGTGCCAGCAGCCCCCGACAGGGTCCCTCTGTGGAGCAGTATTTT. The chain combines TRBV7-8 with TRBJ2-3; TRBD1 agrees at 7 bases. Germline CDR1 is SGHVS and CDR2 is FQNEAQ. CDR3 length: 15 amino acids. J was trimmed by 11 bases and V by 5 bases; bases with no gene match: 16.

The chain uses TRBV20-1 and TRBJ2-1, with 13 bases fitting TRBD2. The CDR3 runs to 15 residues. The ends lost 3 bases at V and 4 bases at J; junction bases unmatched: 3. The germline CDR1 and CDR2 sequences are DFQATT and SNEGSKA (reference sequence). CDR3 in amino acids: CSARALAGGYNEQFF. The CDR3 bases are TGCAGTGCTAGGGCACTAGCGGGGGGGTACAATGAGCAGTTCTTC.

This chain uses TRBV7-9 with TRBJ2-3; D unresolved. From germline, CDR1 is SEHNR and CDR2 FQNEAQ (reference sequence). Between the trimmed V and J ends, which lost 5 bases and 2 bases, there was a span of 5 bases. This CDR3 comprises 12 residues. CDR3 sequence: CASSHLTDTQYF. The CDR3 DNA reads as TGTGCCAGCAGCCATCTCACAGATACGCAGTATTTT.

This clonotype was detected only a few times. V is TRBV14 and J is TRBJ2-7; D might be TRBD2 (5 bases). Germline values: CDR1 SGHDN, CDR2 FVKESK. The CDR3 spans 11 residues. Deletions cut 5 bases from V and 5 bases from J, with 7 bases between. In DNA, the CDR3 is TGTGCCAGCAGCTCCGGGAACGAGCAGTACTTC. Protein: CASSSGNEQYF.

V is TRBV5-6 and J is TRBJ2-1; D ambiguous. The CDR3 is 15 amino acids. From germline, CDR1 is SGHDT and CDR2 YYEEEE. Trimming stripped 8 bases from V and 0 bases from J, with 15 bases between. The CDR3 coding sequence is TGTGCCAGTCAAAGCTTACTGAGCTCCTACAATGAGCAGTTCTTC. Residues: CASQSLLSSYNEQFF. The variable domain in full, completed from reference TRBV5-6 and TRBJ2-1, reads DAGVTQSPTHLIKTRGQQVTLRCSPKSGHDTVSWYQQALGQGPQFIFQYYEEEERQRGNFPDRFSGHQFPNYSSELNVNALLLGDSALYLCASQSLLSSYNEQFFGPGTRLTVL.

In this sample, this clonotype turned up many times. The CDR3, as DNA: TGTGCCAGCAGCCAAACAGGCGCCAGCTCCTACGAGCAGTACTTC. Protein sequence: CASSQTGASSYEQYF. The chain links TRBV6-2 or TRBV6-3 to TRBJ2-7; weak D call: TRBD1 (5 bases). The CDR3 extends over 15 amino acids. The germline V gene has CDR1 MNHEY and CDR2 SVGEGT. Between the trimmed V and J ends, which lost 6 bases and 0 bases, there was a span of 15 bases.

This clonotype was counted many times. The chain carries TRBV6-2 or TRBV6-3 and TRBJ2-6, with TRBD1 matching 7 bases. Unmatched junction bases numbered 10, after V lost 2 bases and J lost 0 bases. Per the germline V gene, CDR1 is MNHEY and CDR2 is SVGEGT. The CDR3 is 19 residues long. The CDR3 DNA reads TGTGCCAGCAGTTACCCGACAGGGTCGGAGTTCTCTGGGGCCAACGTCCTGACTTTC. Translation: CASSYPTGSEFSGANVLTF.

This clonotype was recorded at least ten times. The CDR3 loop reads CASSTRWTGGEGQPQHF. CDR3 coding DNA: TGTGCCAGCAGCACTCGATGGACAGGGGGCGAAGGGCAGCCCCAGCATTTT. This chain uses TRBV6-5 with TRBJ1-5, with 11 bases aligning to TRBD1. The junction had 14 bases not matched to a gene; V was cut back by 6 bases and J by 7 bases. The V gene's germline CDR1 is MNHEY and CDR2 SVGAGI. The CDR3 sequence is 17 residues long.